This T cell receptor (beta chain) was obtained from a study of metastatic and nonmetastatic thyroid tumors. Study at large: Repertoire data that came from the blood and tumor or nodule tissue of malignant and benign thyroid patients were compared. Study conclusions and caveats: Benign nodules reportedly had significantly lower TCR beta diversity than malignant thyroid tumors in blood and tumor.

This clone showed up many times. Its antigen is not known. The authors' processing: Variation in CDR3 across clinicopathological groups served as the basis for constructing a distant-metastasis classifier in papillary thyroid cancer. TCRdb called clones again from the PCR reads with MiXCR. TCRdb, rather than the study authors, made the V and J calls. The sample records about 39,000 clones, 16% being singletons. Thyroid surgery took place with no prior treatment in any patient. The sample was blood. The sequence came from a female donor with papillary thyroid cancer or a benign thyroid nodule (not recorded which). Some clones in this sample may be carry-over from other donors' samples.

CDR3 bases: TGCAGCGTTGATGGGTACCTCCGGGGGGAAGCTTTCTTT. Its translation is CSVDGYLRGEAFF. The rearrangement joins TRBV29-1 to TRBJ1-1; possible D gene TRBD1, 5 bases. CDR3 length equals 13 residues. V was clipped by 3 bases and J by 8 bases, with 16 bases between them. CDR1 and CDR2 from the germline V gene are SQVTM and ANQGSEA.